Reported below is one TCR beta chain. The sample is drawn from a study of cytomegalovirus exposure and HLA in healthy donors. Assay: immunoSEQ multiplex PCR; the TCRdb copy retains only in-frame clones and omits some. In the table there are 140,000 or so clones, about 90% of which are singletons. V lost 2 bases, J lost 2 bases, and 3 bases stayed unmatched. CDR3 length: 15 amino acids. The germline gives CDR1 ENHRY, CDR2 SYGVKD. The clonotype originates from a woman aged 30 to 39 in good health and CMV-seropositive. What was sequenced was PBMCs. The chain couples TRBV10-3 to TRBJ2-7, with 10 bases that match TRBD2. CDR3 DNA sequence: TGTGCCATCAGTGAGGGACTAGCGGCCACCTACGAGCAGTACTTC. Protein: CAISEGLAATYEQYF.